Below, 7 T cell receptor beta chains from the same sample are listed, as sequenced in a study of immune evolution from preneoplasia to lung adenocarcinoma. Sequencing was performed with immunoSEQ multiplex PCR; in TCRdb, only in-frame clones are kept and a portion is missing. The sample carries several thousand clones, 70% to 85% recorded once. The sequenced sample consisted of FFPE minimally invasive lung adenocarcinoma tissue. Receptor source: a donor older than 65 with lung adenocarcinoma.

V is TRBV6-5 and J is TRBJ1-1; possibly TRBD1 for D (6 bases). CDR1 is MNHEY, CDR2 SVGAGI, per germline. Between the trimmed V and J ends, which lost 6 bases and 3 bases, there was a span of 11 bases. The CDR3 length is 13 residues. The CDR3 DNA reads as TGTGCCAGCAGGCGCGGACAGTACACTGAAGCTTTCTTT. Encoded protein: CASRRGQYTEAFF.

V gene TRBV25-1 combines with J gene TRBJ2-1; D remains unclear. V lost 5 bases to trimming and J lost 5 bases, with 4 bases between them. CDR1 and CDR2 (germline): MGHDK, SYGVNS. The CDR3 is 11 residues long. CDR3 nucleotides: TGTGCCAGCAGTTCGAACAATGAGCAGTTCTTC. This codes for CASSSNNEQFF.

This clone was counted a few times. The sample holds other DNA sequences that translate to the same CDR3. The genes are TRBV4-1 and TRBJ1-5, with a weak D call TRBD1 (6 bases). The germline V gene has CDR1 MGHRA and CDR2 YSYEKL. The CDR3 sequence is 15 residues long. The germline V and J ends were trimmed by 1 base and 6 bases, with 13 bases remaining between them. The CDR3 nucleotides read TGCGCCAGCAGCCAAGCGGTTGGGGGCTTTCAGCCCCAGCATTTT. Residues: CASSQAVGGFQPQHF.

V is TRBV2 and J is TRBJ1-2; possible D gene TRBD1, 6 bases. CDR1 and CDR2 from the germline V gene are SNHLY and FYNNEI. The ends were cut back, 6 bases at V and 7 bases at J, with 18 bases in the middle. There are 14 residues in the CDR3. As DNA, the CDR3 is TGTGCCAGCAGCTTCCGGACAGCCGCGGGTGGCTACACCTTC. This gives the protein CASSFRTAAGGYTF.

J is TRBJ2-6 and V is TRBV4-2; 13 bases fit TRBD2. V shed 4 bases, J shed 3 bases, and the junction held 6 bases outside the gene matches. The CDR3 is 18 residues long. Germline assignment: CDR1 LGHNA and CDR2 YNFKEQ. CDR3 protein: CASSLGTSGTLGANVLTF. For the CDR3, the DNA is TGTGCCAGCAGCCTCGGGACTAGCGGGACTCTTGGGGCCAACGTCCTGACTTTC.

The chain carries TRBV9 and TRBJ1-2; D gene unclear. This CDR3 region has 14 residues. V lost 3 bases, J lost 7 bases, and 16 bases lay in between. Germline V lookup: CDR1 SGDLS, CDR2 YYNGEE. The chain's CDR3 is CASSELPGAGGYTF. CDR3 nucleotides: TGTGCCAGCAGCGAACTGCCGGGCGCTGGTGGCTACACCTTC.

This clone was counted a few times. The chain employs TRBV7-3 and TRBJ2-2; TRBD2 is a possible D gene (6 bases). Germline V lookup: CDR1 SGHTA, CDR2 FQGTGA. There are 14 residues in the CDR3. Trimming removed 6 bases from V and 4 bases from J, with 12 bases in between. The CDR3 protein is CASSLEGGTGELFF. DNA for the CDR3: TGTGCCAGCAGTCTCGAGGGAGGCACCGGGGAGCTGTTTTTT. Full variable domain (remainder filled in from reference TRBV7-3 and TRBJ2-2): GAGVSQTPSNKVTEKGKYVELRCDPISGHTALYWYRQSLGQGPEFLIYFQGTGAADDSGLPNDRFFAVRPEGSVSTLKIQRTERGDSAVYLCASSLEGGTGELFFGEGSRLTVL.